The 5 T cell receptor beta chains below all came from one sample that was sequenced in a study of T cells in Graves' hyperthyroidism and ophthalmopathy. The CDR3 regions of TCR beta were amplified from RNA transcripts. HTBI primers were used for first-round RT-PCR of the TCR CDR3. TCRdb processed the multiplex PCR reads anew with MiXCR; each CDR3 protein has one entry. Seen here are 600,000 or so distinct CDR3 sequences, about 14% observed once, and the top ten hold roughly an eighth. The sample comprised blood. Every receptor here comes from a woman between 45 and 60 years old with Graves' ophthalmopathy.

The table lists this clonotype with many counts. V usage is TRBV11-2 and J usage is TRBJ2-1; tentative D call: TRBD1 (5 bases). The CDR3 has 13 residues. CDR1 and CDR2 (germline): SGHAT, FQNNGV. Between the trimmed V and J ends, which lost 3 bases and 5 bases, there was a span of 8 bases. CDR3 DNA sequence: TGTGCCAGCAGCTTGCCACAGGACAATGAGCAGTTCTTC. This translates into CASSLPQDNEQFF. Filled out from reference TRBV11-2 and TRBJ2-1, the complete variable domain reads EAGVAQSPRYKIIEKRQSVAFWCNPISGHATLYWYQQILGQGPKLLIQFQNNGVVDDSQLPKDRFSAERLKGVDSTLKIQPAKLEDSAVYLCASSLPQDNEQFFGPGTRLTVL.

This clonotype was seen more than once but under ten times. The V and J genes are TRBV29-1 and TRBJ2-2; the D gene is possibly TRBD1 (6 bases). Germline assignment: CDR1 SQVTM and CDR2 ANQGSEA. The CDR3 loop spans 11 amino acids. Trimming removed 5 bases from V and 6 bases from J, with 7 bases in between. CDR3 bases: TGCAGCGTTTCAGGGGCCGGGGAGCTGTTTTTT. It translates to CSVSGAGELFF.

This clonotype was seen ten or more times. This rearrangement joins TRBV11-2 to TRBJ2-7, with a possible D match to TRBD1 (5 bases). The ends were cut back, 5 bases at V and 7 bases at J, with 21 bases in the middle. CDR3 length equals 15 residues. The V gene's germline CDR1 is SGHAT and CDR2 FQNNGV. Written as DNA, the CDR3 is TGTGCCAGCAGCCACGACAGTGGGTGGGTCGGAGAGCAGTACTTC. Its translation: CASSHDSGWVGEQYF.

This clonotype has a count of ten or more. This chain connects TRBV12-3 or TRBV12-4 to TRBJ1-2; 9 positions agree with TRBD1. V trimming: 4 bases; J trimming: 5 bases; junction bases outside the gene matches: 8. The CDR3 consists of 15 residues. The CDR3 bases are TGTGCCAGCAGTTACGGGGACAGGGCCGGGTATGGCTACACCTTC. It yields the protein CASSYGDRAGYGYTF.

This clonotype was observed at least ten times. The V gene is TRBV11-2, the J gene TRBJ1-4; the match to TRBD1 covers 8 bases. V gave up 5 bases and J gave up 4 bases; unmatched junction bases: 6. Germline assignment: CDR1 SGHAT and CDR2 FQNNGV. The CDR3 spans 15 residues. The CDR3 coding sequence is TGTGCCAGCAGCCTCCGGACAGGGTTTAATGAAAAACTGTTTTTT. Protein: CASSLRTGFNEKLFF.